This T cell receptor beta chain was profiled in a study of cytomegalovirus exposure and HLA in healthy donors (dated by TCRdb to the late 2010s). As for the study more broadly: An earlier analysis of some 600 of the donors reported under 300 Gb of sequence data and some 110 million unique TCR beta sequences obtained from around 170 million T cells. Approximately 310 gigabases of sequencing data and roughly 80 million unique TCR sequences made up an early release that covered around 640 HLA-typed donors. The genetic ancestry cluster associated with self-reported Caucasian donors included 80% to 90% of the roughly 360 genotyped donors. The study aimed to test whether cataloging public T cell receptors could reveal signatures of past pathogen exposure. Using immunosequencing, the study profiled T cell repertoires from about 610 subjects and related those repertoires to cytomegalovirus serostatus. Along with the approximately 620-subject first cohort, a separate validation cohort of over a hundred different subjects was used. The study combined high-throughput TCR immunosequencing, statistical association of individual TCRs with disease status, and machine learning to predict cytomegalovirus infection status. A later analysis re-examined previously published TCR beta repertoires from 500 to 700 donors and added high-resolution HLA genotyping to investigate patterns of TCR occurrence. In the later analysis, no new phenotypic data were used to find candidate immune exposures; instead, reliance was placed on TCR beta sequences and their occurrence across donors. An earlier analysis of around 540 of the donors applied high-throughput TCR beta sequencing to assess whether each TCR beta V gene segment acted as functional or pseudogenic. Donor age, sex, ethnicity and CMV serostatus were collected together with the repertoire data. In a later genetic analysis, genome-wide SNP genotypes for about 55% of the roughly 670 donors were used, and that subset was treated as a discovery cohort. All discovery cohort repertoires had been generated using a single sequencing platform. HLA typing included class I and class II loci at four-digit resolution. Typing coverage varied by locus: about 629-630 donors for A, B, C, DRB1 and DQB1; approximately 520 for DQA1; over 600 for DPA1; more than 450 for DPB1. Roughly 5 DR-DQ haplotypes were handled as single units for association and clustering because linkage in the cohort was strong. Among almost 400 genotyped donors of the cohort, an average of 235,054 unique TCR beta nucleotide sequences were sequenced per donor, roughly 18% of them non-productive. Paper-wide results and their limitations: The authors suggested that the approach could potentially be generalized to other disease states and immunological phenotypes. The cohort was sequenced for TCR beta chains only, and without alpha or paired-chain data the features that could be detected were limited. In a later analysis, TCR association rates were found to vary across HLA loci, with the most associated TCRs seen for DRB1 alleles and the fewest for HLA-C alleles. In both the original and validation cohorts, the classifier was reported to diagnose cytomegalovirus status with high specificity and sensitivity. Correlated functional status among segregating V segments might reflect linkage disequilibrium, but an unknown experimental factor could not be ruled out. CMV serostatus was the only immune exposure information available for the cohort. A further reported finding was that TCR beta sequences accurately predicted the HLA-A and HLA-B alleles for most subjects in the first cohort. At a false discovery rate of 0.05, a later analysis linked 16,000 or so TCR beta sequences to specific HLA alleles. A cluster of highly shared sequence variants was judged likely to represent a technical artifact of the sequencing pipeline. Some IMGT-functional V segments, including TRBV6-2 and TRBV6-3, could not be distinguished by the 87-base-pair reads and were therefore excluded. Three of the identified cytomegalovirus-associated TCR beta chains were confirmed in vitro to be specific for cytomegalovirus antigens. The study listed 164 TCR beta chains as associated with cytomegalovirus. Assigning TCR associations to individual alleles was difficult when HLA alleles, especially DR and DQ, strongly co-occurred. A later genetic analysis associated a missense DCLRE1C variant with V-gene and J-gene trimming of TCR beta chains, and an independent cohort replicated the association. A later genetic analysis reported fewer N-insertions in productive TCRs among donors in an Asian-associated ancestry cluster than the roughly 700-donor mean. Most TCR sequences were seen in very few donors, while some public TCRs were found in many individuals. Roughly 15 rarely observed V segments, including chromosome 9 orphons, were excluded from the earlier analysis of a few hundred of the donors because counts were too low. The presence/absence analyses assumed that sequencing depth was roughly uniform across donors, and that assumption may not be true. Because HLA typing was missing for some donors at each locus, association tests included only the typed subset. A later analysis reported that several top co-occurrence clusters appeared linked to parvovirus B19, influenza, CMV and Epstein-Barr virus. In a later analysis, HLA-associated TCR beta chains were found to be more clonally expanded and to have lower generation probabilities than equally common non-associated chains. An earlier analysis of approximately 530 of the donors showed that most TCR beta V segments appeared in productive rearrangements either about 87% or about 30% of the time, which broadly matched IMGT annotations. Most CMV-associated TCR beta chains appeared to be HLA-restricted in a later analysis, and the HLA associations seemed to be driven largely by CMV exposure.

A note on this clone: The clone's antigen remains unknown.

Library creation used the immunoSEQ multiplex PCR assay. For the multiplex PCR, a mixture combining 60 forward primers for TCR Vbeta segments and 13 reverse primers for TCR Jbeta segments was used. The CDR3 region of rearranged TCR beta genes was amplified from genomic DNA by a multiplex PCR assay. The Illumina HiSeq System was used to sequence the amplified TCR beta libraries as 87-base-pair reads. On the study's bioinformatics: A later analysis counted about 80 million unique TCR beta chains across the 550 to 750 repertoires, and some 11 million of these chains were shared by at least two donors. A nearest-neighbor algorithm error-corrected the raw reads and collapsed the reads into unique sequences, merging closely related sequences to remove PCR and sequencing errors. CDR3 sequences were aligned to IMGT reference sequences to assign V, D and J gene segments. For a sequence to be retained, a match of at least six nucleotides to both a V gene segment and a J gene segment was required. Rearrangements were called productive when the CDR3 lacked stop codons and stayed in frame with V and J; all others were non-productive. Following IMGT convention, CDR3 was defined as the stretch from the second conserved V-encoded cysteine up to the conserved J-encoded phenylalanine. Sequences without an unambiguous match to a single V gene segment were excluded from the earlier analysis of several hundred of the donors. An earlier analysis of around 600 of the donors classified V segments as functional when productive rearrangements were above 56.7% and as segregating when the standard deviation between donors was above 5%. To diagnose cytomegalovirus status from the catalog of TCR beta chain sequences, a statistical classification framework was built. V and J gene assignment, in a later analysis, came from comparing TCR nucleotide sequences with IMGT/GENE-DB human TR gene sequences. A later analysis assigned CDR3 sequences and most-parsimonious VDJ recombination scenarios with the TCRdist pipeline. In a later analysis, each TCR beta chain was defined by its CDR3 amino acid sequence together with its V-gene family, and reads without a unique V-gene family were excluded. To address suspected cross-contamination and a sequencing artifact, a later analysis removed approximately 600 highly shared, low-generation-probability nucleotide sequences. A later analysis calculated a clonal expansion index for each public chain from normalized within-repertoire ranks of inferred template counts. In a later analysis, generation probabilities were computed using a VDJ recombination model fitted to out-of-frame rearrangements, and the results were checked against IGoR. Hypergeometric tests were used in a later analysis to score TCR-TCR, TCR-HLA and TCR-CMV co-occurrence, with a repertoire-size bias correction applied to the TCR pairs. False discovery rates were estimated in a later analysis by permuting HLA or CMV assignments 20 times. A later analysis grouped co-occurring TCRs with DBSCAN, adding TCRdist sequence similarity when clustering within HLA-allele-positive subsets. Repertoires with fewer than 30,000 or more than 120,000 public chains, plus five repertoires with anomalous nucleotide sharing, were excluded from co-occurrence clustering. What TCRdb holds here is the immuneACCESS table cut down to in-frame rearrangements. Part of the clones is not present; checked against another copy, under half of the missing clones reflect an unresolved V gene, and the others are unexplained. From that table come the V and J calls and clone size; the DNA was used to work out D and trimming. For this sample, the table gives over 100,000 clones. The ten largest clones represent 1.5% to 2% of the sample.

The cohort consisted of approximately 690 healthy bone marrow donors. Cohort members were all nominally healthy when sampled, although unrecorded immune exposures were likely present. The donor was CMV seronegative and was included in the group of around 320 seronegative cohort members. A peripheral blood sample was provided by each donor, and peripheral blood mononuclear cells were used for TCR beta sequencing. The Qiagen DNeasy Blood Extraction Kit was used to extract genomic DNA from the blood cell samples. V trim: 5 bases; J trim: 5 bases; unmatched bases: 4. From the cysteine up to the phenylalanine, the CDR3 has a length of 13 residues. The read is trimmed to its CDR3 DNA, 39 bases read in frame from base 1. Via the germline V gene (reference sequence), CDR1 is LNHNV and CDR2 YYDKDF.

This sequence was found in a man between 18 and 29 years old in good health and CMV-seronegative. The chain joins TRBV15 to TRBJ2-5; 8 bases in the junction line up with TRBD1. The material sequenced was PBMCs. Read as DNA, the sequence is TGTGCCACCAGCGGACAGGGCCGTGAGACCCAGTACTTC. It encodes CATSGQGRETQYF.